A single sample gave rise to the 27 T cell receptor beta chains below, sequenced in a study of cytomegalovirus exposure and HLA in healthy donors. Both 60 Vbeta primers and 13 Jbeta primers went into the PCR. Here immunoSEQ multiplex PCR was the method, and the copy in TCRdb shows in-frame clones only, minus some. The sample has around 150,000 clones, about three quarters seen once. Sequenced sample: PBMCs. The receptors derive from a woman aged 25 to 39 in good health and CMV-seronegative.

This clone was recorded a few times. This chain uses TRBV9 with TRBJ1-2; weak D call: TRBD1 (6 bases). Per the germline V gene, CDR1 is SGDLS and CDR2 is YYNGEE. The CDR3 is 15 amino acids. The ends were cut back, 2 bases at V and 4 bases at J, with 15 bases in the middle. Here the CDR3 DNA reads TGTGCCAGCAGCGTCCTCGAGGGGGTTGGCTATGGCTACACCTTC. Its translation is CASSVLEGVGYGYTF.

This CDR3 is CASSPFTGNTGELFF. DNA for the CDR3: TGTGCCAGCAGTCCGTTTACAGGGAACACCGGGGAGCTGTTTTTT. The chain links TRBV7-9 to TRBJ2-2; D possibly corresponds to TRBD1 (5 bases). CDR3 length equals 15 residues. Trimming left V 6 bases short and J 1 base short, with 12 bases between. Germline lookup yields CDR1 SEHNR and CDR2 FQNEAQ (reference sequence).

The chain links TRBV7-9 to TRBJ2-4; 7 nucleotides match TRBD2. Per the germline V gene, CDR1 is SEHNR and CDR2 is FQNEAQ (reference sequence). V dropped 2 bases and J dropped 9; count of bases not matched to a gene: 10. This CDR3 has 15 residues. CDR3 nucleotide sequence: TGTGCCAGCAGCTTATGGGGGGGGGATTTTGGCATTCAGTACTTC. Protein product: CASSLWGGDFGIQYF.

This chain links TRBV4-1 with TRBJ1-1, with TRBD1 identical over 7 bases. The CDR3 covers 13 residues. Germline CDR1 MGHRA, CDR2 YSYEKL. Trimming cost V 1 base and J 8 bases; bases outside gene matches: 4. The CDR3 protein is CASSQVGTAEAFF. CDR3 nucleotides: TGCGCCAGCAGCCAAGTTGGGACAGCCGAAGCTTTCTTT.

CDR3 DNA: TGTGCCAGCAGTGCTCCGGGACAGGGGGCTATTGAAGCTTTCTTT. Translated: CASSAPGQGAIEAFF. This sequence joins TRBV6-1 and TRBJ1-1; 12 bases are shared with TRBD1. Germline CDR1 and CDR2: MNHNS and SASEGT. Trimming removed 4 bases from V and 7 bases from J; junction bases left unmatched: 7. This CDR3 is 15 amino acids long.

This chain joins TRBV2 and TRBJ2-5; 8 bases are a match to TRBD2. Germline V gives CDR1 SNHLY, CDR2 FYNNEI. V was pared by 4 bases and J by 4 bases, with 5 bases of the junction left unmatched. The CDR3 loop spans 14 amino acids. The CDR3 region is CASSVNGGAETQYF. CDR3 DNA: TGTGCCAGCAGTGTGAACGGGGGGGCAGAGACCCAGTACTTC.

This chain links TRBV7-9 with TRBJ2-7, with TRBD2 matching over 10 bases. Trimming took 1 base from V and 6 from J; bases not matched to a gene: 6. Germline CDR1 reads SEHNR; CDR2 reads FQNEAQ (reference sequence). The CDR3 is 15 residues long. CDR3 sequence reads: CASSLVIAGGIEQYF. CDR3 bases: TGTGCCAGCAGCTTAGTGATAGCGGGGGGTATCGAGCAGTACTTC. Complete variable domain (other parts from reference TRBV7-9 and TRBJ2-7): DTGVSQNPRHKITKRGQNVTFRCDPISEHNRLYWYRQTLGQGPEFLTYFQNEAQLEKSRLLSDRFSAERPKGSFSTLEIQRTEQGDSAMYLCASSLVIAGGIEQYFGPGTRLTVT.

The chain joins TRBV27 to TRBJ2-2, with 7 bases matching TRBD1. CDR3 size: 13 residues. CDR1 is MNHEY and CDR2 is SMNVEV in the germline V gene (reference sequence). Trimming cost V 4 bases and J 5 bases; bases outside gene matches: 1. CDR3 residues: CASSSQGTGELFF. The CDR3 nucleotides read TGTGCCAGCAGTTCACAGGGGACCGGGGAGCTGTTTTTT.

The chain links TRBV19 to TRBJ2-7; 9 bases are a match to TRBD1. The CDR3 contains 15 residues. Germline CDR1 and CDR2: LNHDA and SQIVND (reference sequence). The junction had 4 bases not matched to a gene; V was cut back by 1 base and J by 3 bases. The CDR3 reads CASSIAGTGNYEQYF. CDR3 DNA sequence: TGTGCCAGTAGTATAGCCGGGACAGGGAACTACGAGCAGTACTTC.

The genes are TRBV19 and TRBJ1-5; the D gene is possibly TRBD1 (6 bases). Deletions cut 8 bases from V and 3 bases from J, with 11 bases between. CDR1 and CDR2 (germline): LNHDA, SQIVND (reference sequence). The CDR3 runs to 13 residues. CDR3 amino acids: CASGGQPNQPQHF. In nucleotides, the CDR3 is TGTGCCAGTGGTGGACAGCCCAATCAGCCCCAGCATTTT.

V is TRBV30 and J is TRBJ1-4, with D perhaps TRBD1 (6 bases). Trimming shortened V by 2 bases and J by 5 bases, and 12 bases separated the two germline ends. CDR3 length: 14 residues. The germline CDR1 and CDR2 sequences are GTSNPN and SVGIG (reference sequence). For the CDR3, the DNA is TGTGCCTGGAGTATCGGGACACTAAATGAAAAACTGTTTTTT. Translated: CAWSIGTLNEKLFF.

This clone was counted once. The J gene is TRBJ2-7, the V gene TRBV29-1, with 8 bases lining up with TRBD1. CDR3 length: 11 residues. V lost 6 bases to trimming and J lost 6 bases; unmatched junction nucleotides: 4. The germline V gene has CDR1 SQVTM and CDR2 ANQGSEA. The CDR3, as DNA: TGCAGCGTAAGGACAGGGTCCGAGCAGTACTTC. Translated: CSVRTGSEQYF.

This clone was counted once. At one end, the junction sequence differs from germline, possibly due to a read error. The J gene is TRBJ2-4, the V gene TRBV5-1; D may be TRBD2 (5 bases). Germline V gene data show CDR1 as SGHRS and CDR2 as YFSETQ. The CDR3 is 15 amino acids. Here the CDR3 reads CASSYLAGAKNSQYF. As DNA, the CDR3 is TGCGCCAGCAGCTACCTAGCTGGAGCCAAAAACAGTCAGTACTTC.

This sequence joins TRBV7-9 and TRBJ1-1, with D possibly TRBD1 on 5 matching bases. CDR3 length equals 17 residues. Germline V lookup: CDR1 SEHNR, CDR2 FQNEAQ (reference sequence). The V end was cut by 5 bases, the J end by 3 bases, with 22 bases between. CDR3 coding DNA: TGTGCCAGCAGCCTTGTGGCTGCCGGGCCGGGGGACACTGAAGCTTTCTTT. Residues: CASSLVAAGPGDTEAFF.

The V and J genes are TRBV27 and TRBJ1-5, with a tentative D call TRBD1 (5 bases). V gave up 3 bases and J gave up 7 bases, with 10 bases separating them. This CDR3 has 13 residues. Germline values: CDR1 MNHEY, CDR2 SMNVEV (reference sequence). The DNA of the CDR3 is TGTGCCAGCAGTTTCCAGGGCTGGCAGCCCCAGCATTTT. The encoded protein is CASSFQGWQPQHF.

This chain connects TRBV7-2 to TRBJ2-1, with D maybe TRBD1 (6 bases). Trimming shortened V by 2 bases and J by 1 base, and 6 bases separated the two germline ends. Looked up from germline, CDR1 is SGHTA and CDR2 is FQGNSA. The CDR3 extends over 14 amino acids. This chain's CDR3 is CASSLTGSYNEQFF. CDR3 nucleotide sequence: TGTGCCAGCAGCTTAACAGGGTCCTACAATGAGCAGTTCTTC. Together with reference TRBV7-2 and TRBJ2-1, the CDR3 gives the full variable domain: GAGVSQSPSNKVTEKGKDVELRCDPISGHTALYWYRQSLGQGLEFLIYFQGNSAPDKSGLPSDRFSAERTGGSVSTLTIQRTQQEDSAVYLCASSLTGSYNEQFFGPGTRLTVL.

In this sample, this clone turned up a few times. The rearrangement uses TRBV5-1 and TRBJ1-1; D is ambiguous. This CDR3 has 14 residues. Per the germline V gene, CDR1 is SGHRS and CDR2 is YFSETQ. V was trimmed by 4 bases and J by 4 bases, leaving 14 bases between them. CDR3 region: CASSLEAPGTEAFF. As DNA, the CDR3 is TGCGCCAGCAGCCTGGAGGCGCCGGGCACTGAAGCTTTCTTT.

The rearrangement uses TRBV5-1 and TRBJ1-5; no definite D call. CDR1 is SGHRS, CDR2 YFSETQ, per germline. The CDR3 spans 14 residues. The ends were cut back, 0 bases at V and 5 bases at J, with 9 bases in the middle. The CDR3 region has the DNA TGCGCCAGCAGCTTGGAAGGGAGGGATCAGCCCCAGCATTTT. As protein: CASSLEGRDQPQHF.

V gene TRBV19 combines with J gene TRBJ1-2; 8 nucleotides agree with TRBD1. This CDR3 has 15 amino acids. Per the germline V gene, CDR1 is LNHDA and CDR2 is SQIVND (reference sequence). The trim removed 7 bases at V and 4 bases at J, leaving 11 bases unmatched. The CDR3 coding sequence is TGTGCCAGTATCCCTAGGGACAGGTTCACCTATGGCTACACCTTC. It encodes CASIPRDRFTYGYTF.

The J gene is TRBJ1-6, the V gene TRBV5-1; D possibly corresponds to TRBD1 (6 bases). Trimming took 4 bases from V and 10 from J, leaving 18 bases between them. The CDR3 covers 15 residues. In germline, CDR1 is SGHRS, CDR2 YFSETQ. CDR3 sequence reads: CASSIQQGISSPLHF. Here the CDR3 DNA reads TGCGCCAGCAGCATACAACAGGGAATATCCTCACCCCTCCACTTT.

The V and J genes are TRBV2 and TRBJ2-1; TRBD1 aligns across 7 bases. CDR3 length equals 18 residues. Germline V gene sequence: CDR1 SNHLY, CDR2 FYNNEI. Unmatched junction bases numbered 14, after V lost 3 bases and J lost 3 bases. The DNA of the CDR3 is TGTGCCAGCAGTGATTCACAGGGGACGGTTTATCGCTACAATGAGCAGTTCTTC. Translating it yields CASSDSQGTVYRYNEQFF.

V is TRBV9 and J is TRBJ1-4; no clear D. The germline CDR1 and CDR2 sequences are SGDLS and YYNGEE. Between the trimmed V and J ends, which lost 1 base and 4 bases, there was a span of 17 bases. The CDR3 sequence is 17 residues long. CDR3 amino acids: CASSVRGSLLLNEKLFF. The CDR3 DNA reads TGTGCCAGCAGCGTAAGAGGGTCCCTTTTACTTAATGAAAAACTGTTTTTT. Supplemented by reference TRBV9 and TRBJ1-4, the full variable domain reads DSGVTQTPKHLITATGQRVTLRCSPRSGDLSVYWYQQSLDQGLQFLIQYYNGEERAKGNILERFSAQQFPDLHSELNLSSLELGDSALYFCASSVRGSLLLNEKLFFGSGTQLSVL.

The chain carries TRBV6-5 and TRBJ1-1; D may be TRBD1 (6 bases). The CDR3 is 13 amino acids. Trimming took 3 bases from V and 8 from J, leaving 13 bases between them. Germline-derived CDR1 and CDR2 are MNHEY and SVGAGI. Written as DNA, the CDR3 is TGTGCCAGCAGTTATTCCCTTGGGGGCGAAGCTTTCTTT. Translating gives CASSYSLGGEAFF.

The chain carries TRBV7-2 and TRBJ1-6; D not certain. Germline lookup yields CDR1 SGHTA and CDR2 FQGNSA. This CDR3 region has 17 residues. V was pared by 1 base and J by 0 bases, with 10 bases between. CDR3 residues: CASSLGEYSSYNSPLHF. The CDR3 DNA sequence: TGTGCCAGCAGCTTAGGAGAGTACAGCTCCTATAATTCACCCCTCCACTTT.

Written as DNA, the CDR3 is TGTGCCAGCAGTTTTTTAGGGGACACCGGGGAGCTGTTTTTT. As protein: CASSFLGDTGELFF. V gene TRBV27 combines with J gene TRBJ2-2, with D possibly TRBD1 on 5 matching bases. The CDR3 is 14 residues long. Germline CDR1 reads MNHEY; CDR2 reads SMNVEV (reference sequence). The V gene lost 3 bases and the J gene lost 3 bases, with 8 bases spanning the gap.

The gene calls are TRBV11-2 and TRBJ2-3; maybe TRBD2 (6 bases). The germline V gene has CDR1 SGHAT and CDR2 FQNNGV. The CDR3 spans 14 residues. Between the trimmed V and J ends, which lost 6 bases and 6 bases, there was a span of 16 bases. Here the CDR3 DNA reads TGTGCCAGCAGTCAGGCGGGACGACCCGATACGCAGTATTTT. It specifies CASSQAGRPDTQYF. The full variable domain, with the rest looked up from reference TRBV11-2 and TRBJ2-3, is EAGVAQSPRYKIIEKRQSVAFWCNPISGHATLYWYQQILGQGPKLLIQFQNNGVVDDSQLPKDRFSAERLKGVDSTLKIQPAKLEDSAVYLCASSQAGRPDTQYFGPGTRLTVL.

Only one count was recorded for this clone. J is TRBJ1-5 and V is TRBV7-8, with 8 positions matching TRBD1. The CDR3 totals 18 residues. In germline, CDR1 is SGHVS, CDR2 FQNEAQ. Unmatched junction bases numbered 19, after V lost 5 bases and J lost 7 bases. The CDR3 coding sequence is TGTGCCAGCAGCCTACTAGCCCCCCGGACAGGGTCGAAGCAGCCCCAGCATTTT. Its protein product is CASSLLAPRTGSKQPQHF.